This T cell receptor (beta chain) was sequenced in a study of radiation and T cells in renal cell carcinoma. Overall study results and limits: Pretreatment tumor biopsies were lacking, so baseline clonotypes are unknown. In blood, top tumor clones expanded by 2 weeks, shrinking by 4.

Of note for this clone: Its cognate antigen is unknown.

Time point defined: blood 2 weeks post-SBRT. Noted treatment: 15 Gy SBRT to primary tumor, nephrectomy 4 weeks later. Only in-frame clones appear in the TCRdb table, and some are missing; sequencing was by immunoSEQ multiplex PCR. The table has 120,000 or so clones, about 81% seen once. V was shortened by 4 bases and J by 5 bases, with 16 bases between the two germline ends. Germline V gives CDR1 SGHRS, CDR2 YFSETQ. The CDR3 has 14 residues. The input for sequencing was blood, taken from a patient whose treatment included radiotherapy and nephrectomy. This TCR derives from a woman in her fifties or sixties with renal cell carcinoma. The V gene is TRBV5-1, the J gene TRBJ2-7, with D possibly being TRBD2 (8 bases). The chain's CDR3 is CASSENRGLDEQYF. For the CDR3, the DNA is TGCGCCAGCAGCGAGAACAGGGGACTAGACGAGCAGTACTTC.